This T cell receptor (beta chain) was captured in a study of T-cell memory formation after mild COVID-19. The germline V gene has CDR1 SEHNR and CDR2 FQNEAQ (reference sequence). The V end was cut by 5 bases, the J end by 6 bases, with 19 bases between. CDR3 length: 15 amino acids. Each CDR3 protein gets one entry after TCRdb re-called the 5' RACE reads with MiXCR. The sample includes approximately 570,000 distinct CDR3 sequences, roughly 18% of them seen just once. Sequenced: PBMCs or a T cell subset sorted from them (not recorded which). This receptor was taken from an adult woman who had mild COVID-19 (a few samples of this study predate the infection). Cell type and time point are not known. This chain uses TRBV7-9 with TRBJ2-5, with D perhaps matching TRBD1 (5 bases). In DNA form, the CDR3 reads TGTGCCAGCAGCCCTCAGACAGTACCTCTACAGACCCAGTACTTC. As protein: CASSPQTVPLQTQYF.